The rows below give T cell receptor beta chains drawn from one sample of a study of a mutant IDH1 vaccine in newly diagnosed glioma. Antigens for these TCRs are unknown. Clones were read by immunoSEQ multiplex PCR, and TCRdb kept only the in-frame ones, dropping some. The sample holds around 40,000 clones, roughly 80% seen once. Sequencing used PBMCs, obtained from a glioma patient whose treatment included an IDH1 peptide vaccine. The receptors originated from a woman in her late teens or twenties with glioma. Some clones in this sample may be carry-over from other donors' samples. The CDR3 runs from the conserved cysteine through the conserved F or W. Fields, in order: clone size, V gene, J gene, D gene, CDR3 protein, CDR3 DNA. The D gene is left open where the match is weak. Size tells how often a clone was seen (once, few, many) or the class of an expanded clone, and some rows leave it out.

NA	TRBV29-1	TRBJ1-3	NA	CSAAGDSGNTIYF	TGCAGCGCTGCGGGGGACTCTGGAAACACCATATATTTT
NA	TRBV2	TRBJ2-5	TRBD1	CASSVTGGGETQYF	TGTGCCAGCAGCGTTACAGGGGGAGGAGAGACCCAGTACTTC
NA	TRBV7-9	TRBJ1-5	NA	CASSLTGTPGQPQHF	TGTGCCAGCAGCTTAACAGGGACGCCAGGACAGCCCCAGCATTTT
NA	TRBV6-6	TRBJ2-3	NA	CASSYAADLRDTQYF	TGTGCCAGCAGTTACGCGGCAGACCTGCGAGATACGCAGTATTTT
NA	TRBV9	TRBJ1-1	NA	CASSVVGDVNTEAFF	TGTGCCAGCAGCGTAGTGGGCGACGTGAACACTGAAGCTTTCTTT
NA	TRBV19	TRBJ2-1	TRBD1	CASTDRAYEQFF	TGTGCCAGCACGGACAGGGCCTATGAGCAGTTCTTC
NA	TRBV13	TRBJ1-4	TRBD1	CASSLGQPYEKLFF	TGTGCCAGCAGCTTGGGACAGCCATATGAAAAACTGTTTTTT
NA	TRBV7-9	TRBJ2-3	TRBD2	CASLPRRASGRTYTDTQYF	TGTGCCAGCCTACCGCGGCGGGCTAGCGGGAGGACCTACACAGATACGCAGTATTTT
NA	TRBV5-1	TRBJ2-7	NA	CASSLGKVYEQYF	TGCGCCAGCAGCTTGGGAAAAGTGTACGAGCAGTACTTC
few	TRBV14	TRBJ1-1	NA	CASSRQLEAFF	TGTGCCAGCAGCCGCCAGTTGGAAGCTTTCTTT
once	TRBV5-1	TRBJ1-4	TRBD1	CASSSRGQGTNEKLFF	TGCGCCAGCAGCTCCAGGGGGCAAGGAACTAATGAAAAACTGTTTTTT
NA	TRBV5-1	TRBJ1-5	TRBD1	CASSLGQGQPQHF	TGCGCCAGCAGCTTGGGACAGGGTCAGCCCCAGCATTTT
NA	TRBV2	TRBJ2-5	TRBD2	CATRGTSGYQETQYF	TGTGCCACCCGGGGGACTAGCGGGTACCAAGAGACCCAGTACTTC
NA	TRBV10-3	TRBJ2-1	NA	CAISEGRQYNEQFF	TGTGCCATCAGTGAGGGAAGGCAGTACAATGAGCAGTTCTTC
NA	TRBV11-3	TRBJ1-2	NA	CASSLSGHGGYTF	TGTGCCAGCAGCTTAAGCGGGCATGGGGGCTACACCTTC
NA	TRBV5-5	TRBJ2-7	NA	CASSLRWTAEQYF	TGTGCCAGCAGCTTGCGCTGGACGGCCGAGCAGTACTTC